This TCR beta chain derives from a study of CD8+ T cells in alopecia areata. Study-wide results and caveats: For lesional scalp, especially alopecia totalis/universalis, clonality was higher than in normal scalp.

Once RNA had been extracted, it was reverse transcribed into cDNA to act as the sequencing template. Libraries were prepared by immunoSEQ multiplex PCR; TCRdb keeps only in-frame clonotypes and omits some of them. The table lists approximately 210,000 clones, less than 65% of them singletons. In the case of this clone: Antigen: not known. Additional DNA sequences in this sample encode the identical CDR3.

Sample treatment: oral pan-JAK inhibitor, 5-10 mg twice daily. It was from PBMCs that CD4+ and CD8+ T cells were sorted. Trimming shortened V by 2 bases and J by 1 base, and 6 bases separated the two germline ends. In germline, CDR1 is SGHRS, CDR2 YFSETQ. This CDR3 is 13 amino acids long. The chain carries TRBV5-1 and TRBJ1-1, with D maybe TRBD1 (5 bases). This TCR was recovered from a human donor with alopecia areata. Source: CD4+ T cells sorted from blood, taken at week 4, from a patient treated with tofacitinib. The CDR3 coding sequence is TGCGCCAGCAGCTTCACAGGGAACACTGAAGCTTTCTTT. It encodes CASSFTGNTEAFF.